This record concerns one TCR beta chain sequence. This entry belongs to a study of blood T cell repertoires in COVID-19. The V and J ends lost 4 bases and 0 bases, in that order; junction bases with no gene match: 3. The CDR3 is made up of 15 amino acids. Germline CDR1 is SGHNT and CDR2 is YYREEE (reference sequence). Clones were sequenced by immunoSEQ multiplex PCR, and TCRdb holds only the in-frame ones, with some missing. The sample yields approximately 85,000 clones, around 90% seen once. The source of this sequence is a woman aged 45-65 years with active or convalescent COVID-19. The specimen sequenced was peripheral blood. This chain joins TRBV5-4 and TRBJ1-4; 7 nucleotides align to TRBD1. CDR3 region: CASSPGGTTNEKLFF. The CDR3 DNA follows: TGTGCCAGCAGCCCAGGGGGTACAACTAATGAAAAACTGTTTTTT.